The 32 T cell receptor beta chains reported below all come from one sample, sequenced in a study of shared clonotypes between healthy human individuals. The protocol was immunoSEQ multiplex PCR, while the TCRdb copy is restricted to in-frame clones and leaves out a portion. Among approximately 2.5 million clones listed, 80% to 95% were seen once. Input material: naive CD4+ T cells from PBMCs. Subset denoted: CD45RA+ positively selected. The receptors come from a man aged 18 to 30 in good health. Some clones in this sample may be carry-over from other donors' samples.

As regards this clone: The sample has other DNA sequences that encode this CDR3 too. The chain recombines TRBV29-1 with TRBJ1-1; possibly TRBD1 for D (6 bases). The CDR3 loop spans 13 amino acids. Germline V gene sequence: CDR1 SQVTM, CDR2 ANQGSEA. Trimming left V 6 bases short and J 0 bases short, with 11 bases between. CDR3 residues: CSVRTDMNTEAFF. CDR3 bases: TGCAGCGTCCGGACAGACATGAACACTGAAGCTTTCTTT.

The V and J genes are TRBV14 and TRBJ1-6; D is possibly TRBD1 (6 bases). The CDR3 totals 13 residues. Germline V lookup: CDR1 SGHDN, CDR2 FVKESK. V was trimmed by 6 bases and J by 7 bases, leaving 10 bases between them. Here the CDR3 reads CASSRGNNSPLHF. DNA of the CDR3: TGTGCCAGCAGTAGGGGGAACAATTCACCCCTCCACTTT. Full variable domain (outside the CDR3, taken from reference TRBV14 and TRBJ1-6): EAGVTQFPSHSVIEKGQTVTLRCDPISGHDNLYWYRRVMGKEIKFLLHFVKESKQDESGMPNNRFLAERTGGTYSTLKVQPAELEDSGVYFCASSRGNNSPLHFGNGTRLTVT.

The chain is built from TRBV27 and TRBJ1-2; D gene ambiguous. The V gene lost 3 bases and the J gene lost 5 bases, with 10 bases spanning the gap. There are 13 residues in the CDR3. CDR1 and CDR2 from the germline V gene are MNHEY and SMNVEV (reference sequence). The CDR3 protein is CASSFSEGYGYTF. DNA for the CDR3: TGTGCCAGCAGTTTCTCGGAGGGATATGGCTACACCTTC.

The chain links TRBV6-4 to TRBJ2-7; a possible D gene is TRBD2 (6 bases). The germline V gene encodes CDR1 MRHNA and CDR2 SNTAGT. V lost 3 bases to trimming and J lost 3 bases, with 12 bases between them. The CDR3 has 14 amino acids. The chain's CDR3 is CASSEGGTGYEQYF. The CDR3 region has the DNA TGTGCCAGCAGTGAGGGGGGAACGGGCTACGAGCAGTACTTC.

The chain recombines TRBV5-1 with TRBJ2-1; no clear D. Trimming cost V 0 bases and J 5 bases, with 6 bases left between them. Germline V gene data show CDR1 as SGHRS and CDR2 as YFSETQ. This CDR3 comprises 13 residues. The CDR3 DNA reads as TGCGCCAGCAGCTTGGACTATAACAATGAGCAGTTCTTC. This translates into CASSLDYNNEQFF. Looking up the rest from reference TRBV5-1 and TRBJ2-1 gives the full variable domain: KAGVTQTPRYLIKTRGQQVTLSCSPISGHRSVSWYQQTPGQGLQFLFEYFSETQRNKGNFPGRFSGRQFSNSRSEMNVSTLELGDSALYLCASSLDYNNEQFFGPGTRLTVL.

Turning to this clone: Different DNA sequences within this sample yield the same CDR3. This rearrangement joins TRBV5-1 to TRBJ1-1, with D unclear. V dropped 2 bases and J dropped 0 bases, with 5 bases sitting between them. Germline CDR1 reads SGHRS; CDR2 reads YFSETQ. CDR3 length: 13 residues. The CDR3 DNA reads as TGCGCCAGCAGCTTTTTCATGAACACTGAAGCTTTCTTT. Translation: CASSFFMNTEAFF.

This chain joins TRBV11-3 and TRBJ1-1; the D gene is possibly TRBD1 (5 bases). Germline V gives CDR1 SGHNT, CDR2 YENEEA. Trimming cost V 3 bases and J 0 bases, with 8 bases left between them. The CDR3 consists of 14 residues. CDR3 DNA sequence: TGTGCCAGCAGCTTTGGGGGAGTGAACACTGAAGCTTTCTTT. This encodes CASSFGGVNTEAFF.

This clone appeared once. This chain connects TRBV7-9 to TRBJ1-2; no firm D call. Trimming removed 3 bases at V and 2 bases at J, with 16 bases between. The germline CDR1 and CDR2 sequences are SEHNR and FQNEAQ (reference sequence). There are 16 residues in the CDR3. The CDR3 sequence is CASSFRMVGRNYGYTF. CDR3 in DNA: TGTGCCAGCAGCTTCCGTATGGTGGGAAGGAACTATGGCTACACCTTC.

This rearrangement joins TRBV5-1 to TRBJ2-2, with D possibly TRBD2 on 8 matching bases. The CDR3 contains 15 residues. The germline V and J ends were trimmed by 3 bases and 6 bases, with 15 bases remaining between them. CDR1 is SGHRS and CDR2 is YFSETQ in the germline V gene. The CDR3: CASSSGLGGSGELFF. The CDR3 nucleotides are TGCGCCAGCAGCTCGGGACTAGGGGGCTCCGGGGAGCTGTTTTTT.

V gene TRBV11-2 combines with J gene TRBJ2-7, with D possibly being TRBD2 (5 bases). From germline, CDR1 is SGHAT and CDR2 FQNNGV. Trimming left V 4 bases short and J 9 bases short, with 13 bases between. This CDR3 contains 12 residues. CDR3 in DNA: TGTGCCAGCAGCTCGAGGGCTTTAGGGCAGTACTTC. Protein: CASSSRALGQYF.

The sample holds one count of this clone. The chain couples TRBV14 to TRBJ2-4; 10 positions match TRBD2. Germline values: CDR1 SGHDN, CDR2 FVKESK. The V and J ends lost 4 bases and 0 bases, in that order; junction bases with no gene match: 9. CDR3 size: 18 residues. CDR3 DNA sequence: TGTGCCAGCAGCCCCTCGGCACTAGCGGGGCTAGCCAAAAACATTCAGTACTTC. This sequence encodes CASSPSALAGLAKNIQYF.

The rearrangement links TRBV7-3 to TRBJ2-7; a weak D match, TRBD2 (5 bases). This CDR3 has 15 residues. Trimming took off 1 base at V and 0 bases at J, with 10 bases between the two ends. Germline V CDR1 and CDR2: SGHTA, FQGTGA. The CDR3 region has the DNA TGTGCCAGCAGCTTAAGTATAGGGAGCTCCTACGAGCAGTACTTC. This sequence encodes CASSLSIGSSYEQYF. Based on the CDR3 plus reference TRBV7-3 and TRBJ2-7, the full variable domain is GAGVSQTPSNKVTEKGKYVELRCDPISGHTALYWYRQSLGQGPEFLIYFQGTGAADDSGLPNDRFFAVRPEGSVSTLKIQRTERGDSAVYLCASSLSIGSSYEQYFGPGTRLTVT.

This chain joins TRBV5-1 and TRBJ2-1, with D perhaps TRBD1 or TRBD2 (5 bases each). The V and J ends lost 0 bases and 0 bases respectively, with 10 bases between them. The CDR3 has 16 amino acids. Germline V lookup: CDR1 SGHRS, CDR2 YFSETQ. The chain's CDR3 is CASSLEWGTSYNEQFF. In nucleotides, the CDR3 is TGCGCCAGCAGCTTGGAATGGGGGACCTCCTACAATGAGCAGTTCTTC.

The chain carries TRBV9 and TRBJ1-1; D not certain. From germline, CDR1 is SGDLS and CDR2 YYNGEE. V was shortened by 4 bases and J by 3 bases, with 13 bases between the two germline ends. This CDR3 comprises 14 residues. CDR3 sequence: CASSPNRADTEAFF. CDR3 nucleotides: TGTGCCAGCAGCCCGAACCGGGCTGACACTGAAGCTTTCTTT.

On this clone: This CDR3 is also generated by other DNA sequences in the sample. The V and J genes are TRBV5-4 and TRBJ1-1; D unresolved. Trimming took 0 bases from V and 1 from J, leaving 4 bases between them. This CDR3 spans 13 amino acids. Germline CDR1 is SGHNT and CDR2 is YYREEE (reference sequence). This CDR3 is CASSLGTNTEAFF. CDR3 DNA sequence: TGTGCCAGCAGCTTGGGAACGAACACTGAAGCTTTCTTT.

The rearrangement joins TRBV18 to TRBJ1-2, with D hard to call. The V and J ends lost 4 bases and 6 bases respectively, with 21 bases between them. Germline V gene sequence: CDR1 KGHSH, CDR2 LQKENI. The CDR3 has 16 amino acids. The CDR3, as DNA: TGTGCCAGCTCACTCGGGATCCCTCCGGGCGGTCATGGCTACACCTTC. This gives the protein CASSLGIPPGGHGYTF.

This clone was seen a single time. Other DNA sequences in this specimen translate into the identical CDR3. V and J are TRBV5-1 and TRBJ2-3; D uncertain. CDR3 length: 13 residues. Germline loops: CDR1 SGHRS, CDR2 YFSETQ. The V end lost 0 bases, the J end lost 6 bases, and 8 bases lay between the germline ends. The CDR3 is CASSLGVGDTQYF. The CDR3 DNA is TGCGCCAGCAGCTTGGGGGTCGGGGATACGCAGTATTTT.

CDR3: CASSSSHGLAGNTEAFF. The CDR3 DNA reads as TGTGCCAGCAGCTCGTCCCATGGTTTGGCAGGGAACACTGAAGCTTTCTTT. V gene TRBV11-2 combines with J gene TRBJ1-1; D gene uncertain. The CDR3 has 17 amino acids. V dropped 4 bases and J dropped 1 base, with 19 bases sitting between them. CDR1 and CDR2 from the germline V gene are SGHAT and FQNNGV.

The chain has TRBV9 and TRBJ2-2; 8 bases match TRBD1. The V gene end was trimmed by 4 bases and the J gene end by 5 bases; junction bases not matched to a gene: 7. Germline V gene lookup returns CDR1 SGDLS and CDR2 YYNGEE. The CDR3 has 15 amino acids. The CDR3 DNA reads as TGTGCCAGCAGCTTCTACAGGGGGAGTACCGGGGAGCTGTTTTTT. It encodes CASSFYRGSTGELFF. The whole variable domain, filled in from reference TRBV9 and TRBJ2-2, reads DSGVTQTPKHLITATGQRVTLRCSPRSGDLSVYWYQQSLDQGLQFLIQYYNGEERAKGNILERFSAQQFPDLHSELNLSSLELGDSALYFCASSFYRGSTGELFFGEGSRLTVL.

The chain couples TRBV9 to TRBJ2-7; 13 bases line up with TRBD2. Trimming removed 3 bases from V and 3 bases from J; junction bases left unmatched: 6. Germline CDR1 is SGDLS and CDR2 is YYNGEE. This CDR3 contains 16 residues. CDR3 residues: CASSGGTSGMIYEQYF. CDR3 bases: TGTGCCAGCAGCGGCGGGACTAGCGGGATGATCTACGAGCAGTACTTC.

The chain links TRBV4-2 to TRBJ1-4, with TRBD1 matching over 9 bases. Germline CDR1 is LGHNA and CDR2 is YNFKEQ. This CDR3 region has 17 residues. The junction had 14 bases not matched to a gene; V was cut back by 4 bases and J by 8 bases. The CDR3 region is CASSPGTGRGVREKLFF. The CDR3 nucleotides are TGTGCCAGCAGCCCGGGGACAGGGAGGGGAGTTAGAGAAAAACTGTTTTTT.

The CDR3 sequence: CASSPDKAYEQYF. The CDR3 DNA sequence: TGTGCCAGCAGCCCGGACAAGGCCTACGAGCAGTACTTC. The V call is TRBV9, the J call TRBJ2-7, with D possibly TRBD1 on 5 matching bases. The V and J ends lost 4 bases and 2 bases respectively, with 10 bases between them. CDR3 size: 13 residues. Germline lookup yields CDR1 SGDLS and CDR2 YYNGEE.

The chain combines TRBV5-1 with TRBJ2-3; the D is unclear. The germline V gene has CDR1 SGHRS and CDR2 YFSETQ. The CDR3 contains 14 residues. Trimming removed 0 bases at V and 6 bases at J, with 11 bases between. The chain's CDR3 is CASSLGFPTDTQYF. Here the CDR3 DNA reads TGCGCCAGCAGCTTGGGGTTTCCAACGGATACGCAGTATTTT.

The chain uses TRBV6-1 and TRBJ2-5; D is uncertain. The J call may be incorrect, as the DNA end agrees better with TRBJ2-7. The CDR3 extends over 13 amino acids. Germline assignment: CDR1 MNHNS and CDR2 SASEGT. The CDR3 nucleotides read TGTGCCAGCAGTGAAGCGAGACACTACGAGCAGTACTTC. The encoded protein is CASSEARHYEQYF.

The CDR3 DNA sequence: TGTGCCAGCAGTCCCTTGAGCTCCTACGAGCAGTACTTC. Its translation is CASSPLSSYEQYF. This chain joins TRBV6-5 and TRBJ2-7; D unresolved. CDR1 MNHEY and CDR2 SVGAGI come from the germline V gene. The V and J ends lost 5 bases and 0 bases respectively, with 8 bases between them. The CDR3 spans 13 residues.

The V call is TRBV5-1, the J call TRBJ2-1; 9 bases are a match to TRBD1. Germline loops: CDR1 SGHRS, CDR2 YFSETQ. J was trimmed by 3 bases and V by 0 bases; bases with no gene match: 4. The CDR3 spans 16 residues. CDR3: CASSLDRDRDYNEQFF. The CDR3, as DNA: TGCGCCAGCAGCTTGGATCGGGACAGGGACTACAATGAGCAGTTCTTC.

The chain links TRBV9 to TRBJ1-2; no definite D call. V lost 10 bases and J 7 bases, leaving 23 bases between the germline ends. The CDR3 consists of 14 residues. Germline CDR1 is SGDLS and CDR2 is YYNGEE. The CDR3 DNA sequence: TGTGCCTCACGAAGTTTATCATGGGAAACTGGCTACACCTTC. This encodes CASRSLSWETGYTF.

Here the CDR3 DNA reads TGTGCCAGCAGTGCCGGGACTAGCGGAGACACCGGGGAGCTGTTTTTT. Translation: CASSAGTSGDTGELFF. V and J are TRBV27 and TRBJ2-2; 11 bases match TRBD2. Germline V lookup: CDR1 MNHEY, CDR2 SMNVEV (reference sequence). Unmatched junction bases numbered 5, after V lost 5 bases and J lost 3 bases. The CDR3 runs 16 residues.

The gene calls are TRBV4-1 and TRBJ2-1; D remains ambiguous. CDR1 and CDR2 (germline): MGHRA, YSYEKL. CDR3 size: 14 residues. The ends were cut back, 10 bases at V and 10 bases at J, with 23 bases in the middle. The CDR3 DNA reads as TGCGCCACCCGAACATTGGGCGGTAGAACGGAGCAGTTCTTC. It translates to CATRTLGGRTEQFF.

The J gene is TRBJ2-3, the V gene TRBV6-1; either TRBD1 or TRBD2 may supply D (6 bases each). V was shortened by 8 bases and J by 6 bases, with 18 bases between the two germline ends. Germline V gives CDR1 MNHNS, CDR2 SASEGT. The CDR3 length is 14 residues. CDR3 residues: CASGVRGGRDTQYF. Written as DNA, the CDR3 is TGTGCCAGCGGGGTGCGAGGGGGGAGGGATACGCAGTATTTT.

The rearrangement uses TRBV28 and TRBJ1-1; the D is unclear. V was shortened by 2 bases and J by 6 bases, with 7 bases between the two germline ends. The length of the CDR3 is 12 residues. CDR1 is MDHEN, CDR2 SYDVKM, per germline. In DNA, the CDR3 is TGTGCCAGCAGTTTAGTACGATCTGAAGCTTTCTTT. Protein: CASSLVRSEAFF.

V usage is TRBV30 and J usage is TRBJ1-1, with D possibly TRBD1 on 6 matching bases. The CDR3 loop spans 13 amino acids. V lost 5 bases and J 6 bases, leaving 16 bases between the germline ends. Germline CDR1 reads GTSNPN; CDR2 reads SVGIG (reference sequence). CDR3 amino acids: CAWEGQRIAEAFF. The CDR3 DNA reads TGTGCCTGGGAAGGACAGCGGATAGCTGAAGCTTTCTTT.